This TCR beta chain is drawn from a study of Graves' ophthalmopathy and Graves' hyperthyroidism. This CDR3 is 14 amino acids long. CDR1 and CDR2 (germline): MNHEY, SVGEGT. The V end lost 2 bases, the J end lost 6 bases, and 14 bases lay between the germline ends. RNA transcripts were the source from which TCR beta CDR3 regions were amplified. RT-PCR was first run with HTBI primers, then multiplex PCR in a second round. TCRdb re-analysed the multiplex PCR reads in MiXCR, keeping a single row per CDR3 protein. The sample contains more than 1,000,000 distinct CDR3 sequences, about 40% of which appear only once. This clonotype was seen once.

This chain uses TRBV6-2 or TRBV6-3 with TRBJ2-7, with TRBD1 as a possible D gene (6 bases). The TCR comes from an adult man with Graves' hyperthyroidism. Specimen: peripheral blood or thyroid tissue (not recorded which). Here the CDR3 reads CASSYELRDTEQYF. DNA for the CDR3: TGTGCCAGCAGTTACGAGCTCCGGGACACCGAGCAGTACTTC.